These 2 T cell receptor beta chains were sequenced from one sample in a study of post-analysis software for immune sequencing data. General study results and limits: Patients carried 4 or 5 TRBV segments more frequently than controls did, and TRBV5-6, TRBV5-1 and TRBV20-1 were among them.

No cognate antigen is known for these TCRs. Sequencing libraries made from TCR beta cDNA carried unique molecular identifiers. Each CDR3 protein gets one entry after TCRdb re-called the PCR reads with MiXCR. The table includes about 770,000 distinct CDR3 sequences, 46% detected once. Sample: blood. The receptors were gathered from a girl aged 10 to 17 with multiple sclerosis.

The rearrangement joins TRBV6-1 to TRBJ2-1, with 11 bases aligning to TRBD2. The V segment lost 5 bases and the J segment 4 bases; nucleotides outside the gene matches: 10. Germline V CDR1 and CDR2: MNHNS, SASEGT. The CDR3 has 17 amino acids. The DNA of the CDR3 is TGTGCCAGCAGTCCCCTCCCCGGGACTAGCGGATACAATGAGCAGTTCTTC. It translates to CASSPLPGTSGYNEQFF.

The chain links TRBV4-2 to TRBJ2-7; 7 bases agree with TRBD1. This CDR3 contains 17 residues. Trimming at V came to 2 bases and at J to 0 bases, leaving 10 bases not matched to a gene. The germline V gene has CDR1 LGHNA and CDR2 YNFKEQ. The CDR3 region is CASSQMAVGTVSYEQYF. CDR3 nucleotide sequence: TGTGCCAGCAGCCAAATGGCGGTCGGGACAGTCTCCTACGAGCAGTACTTC.